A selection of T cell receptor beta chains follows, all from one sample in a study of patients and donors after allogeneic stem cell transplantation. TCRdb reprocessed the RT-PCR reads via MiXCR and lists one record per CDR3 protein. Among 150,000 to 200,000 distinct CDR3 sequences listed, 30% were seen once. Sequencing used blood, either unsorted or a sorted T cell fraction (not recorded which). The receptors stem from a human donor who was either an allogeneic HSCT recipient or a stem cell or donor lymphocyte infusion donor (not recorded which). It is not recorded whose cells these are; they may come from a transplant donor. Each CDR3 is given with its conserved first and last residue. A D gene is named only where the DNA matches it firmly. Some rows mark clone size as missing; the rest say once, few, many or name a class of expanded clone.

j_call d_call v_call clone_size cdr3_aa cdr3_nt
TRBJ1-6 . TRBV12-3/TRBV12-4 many CASSLALRGASPLHF TGTGCCAGCAGTTTAGCTTTGCGGGGTGCTTCACCCCTCCACTTT
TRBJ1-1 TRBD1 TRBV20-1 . CSSPGTGVYTEAFF TGCAGTTCACCCGGGACAGGGGTATACACTGAAGCTTTCTTT
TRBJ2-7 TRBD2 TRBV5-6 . CASSPGGFNEQYF TGTGCCAGCAGCCCGGGGGGGTTCAACGAGCAGTACTTC
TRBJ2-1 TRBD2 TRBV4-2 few CASSQEYRTSGANEQFF TGTGCCAGCAGCCAAGAATACAGGACTAGCGGAGCCAATGAGCAGTTCTTC
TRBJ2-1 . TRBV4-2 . CASSPIMGGRAYNEQFF TGTGCCAGCAGCCCAATAATGGGAGGAAGGGCCTACAATGAGCAGTTCTTC
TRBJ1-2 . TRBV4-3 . CASSGGPNYGYTF TGCGCCAGCAGCGGGGGGCCGAACTATGGCTACACCTTC
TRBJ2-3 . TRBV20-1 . CSADRRADTQYF TGCAGTGCCGACAGAAGGGCAGATACGCAGTATTTT
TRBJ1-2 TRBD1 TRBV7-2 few CASSLVRTGDGYTF TGTGCCAGCAGCTTAGTGCGGACAGGGGATGGCTACACCTTC
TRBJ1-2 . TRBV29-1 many CSGGETGYGYGYTF TGCAGCGGTGGGGAGACCGGCTATGGCTATGGCTACACCTTC
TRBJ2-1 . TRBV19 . CASSIGSNEQFF TGTGCCAGTAGTATAGGGTCCAATGAGCAGTTCTTC
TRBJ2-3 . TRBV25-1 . CASSEGGAGGTDTQYF TGTGCCAGCAGTGAAGGTGGAGCGGGCGGCACAGATACGCAGTATTTT
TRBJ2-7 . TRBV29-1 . CSVEAGQGLSYEQYF TGCAGCGTTGAAGCCGGGCAGGGCCTATCCTACGAGCAGTACTTC
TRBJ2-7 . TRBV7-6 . CASSYLDGAYEQYF TGTGCCAGCAGCTACCTGGACGGAGCCTACGAGCAGTACTTC
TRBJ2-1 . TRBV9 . CASSVSPTGGSYNEQFF TGTGCCAGCAGCGTATCCCCGACCGGAGGGTCCTACAATGAGCAGTTCTTC
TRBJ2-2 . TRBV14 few CASSQGVTGPDFF TGTGCCAGCAGCCAAGGGGTAACGGGACCGGACTTTTTT
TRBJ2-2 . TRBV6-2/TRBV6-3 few CAGKGNTGELFF TGTGCCGGTAAAGGGAACACCGGGGAGCTGTTTTTT
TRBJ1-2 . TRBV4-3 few CASSQKGGKTAYTF TGCGCCAGCAGCCAGAAGGGCGGGAAGACTGCCTACACCTTC